The sequence of this TCR beta chain was determined in a study of neurological immune-mediated disorders. The study, taken as a whole, reports: Multiple sclerosis patients had less TCR clonal expansion than even healthy controls, unlike HTLV-1-associated myelopathy. None of the CDR3 amino acid sequences in expanded clones turned up in more than one subject, which points to private repertoires in all groups.

V lost 3 bases and J 4 bases, leaving 11 bases between the germline ends. The length of the CDR3 is 15 residues. The germline V gene encodes CDR1 SGHRS and CDR2 YFSETQ. The authors made cDNA by 5'RACE with 10-nucleotide random UMIs. TCRdb re-derived calls from the 5' RACE reads in MiXCR, one entry per CDR3 protein. The sample shows around 90,000 distinct CDR3 sequences, about 13% of them seen only once. Remarks on this clonotype: Its antigen is as yet unknown.

Time point defined: longitudinal time-point 2. The sequence came from a female donor with HTLV-1-associated myelopathy (HAM/TSP). The V gene is TRBV5-1, the J gene TRBJ2-6, with D possibly called TRBD1 or TRBD2 (5 bases each). The sequenced material came from PBMCs. CDR3 coding DNA: TGCGCCAGCAGCTGGGGACGGGCCGGGGCCAACGTCCTGACTTTC. It codes for CASSWGRAGANVLTF.